A single sample is the source of the 2 T cell receptor beta chains below, sequenced in a study of shared clonotypes between healthy human individuals. The repertoire was sequenced with immunoSEQ multiplex PCR; TCRdb's copy has only in-frame clones and lacks some. This sample has fewer than 650,000 clones, with around three quarters found just once. The source material was PBMCs. These receptors all stem from a woman aged 35 to 49 in good health. Some clones in this sample may be carry-over from other donors' samples.

The chain couples TRBV6-5 to TRBJ1-6; D might be TRBD1 (5 bases). This CDR3 has 15 residues. The germline V gene has CDR1 MNHEY and CDR2 SVGAGI. V was shortened by 0 bases and J by 13 bases, with 16 bases between the two germline ends. The CDR3 bases are TGTGCCAGCAGTTACTCGGGTCAGGGAGTCTTCCCCCTCCACTTT. Its translation: CASSYSGQGVFPLHF.

The chain joins TRBV28 to TRBJ1-5; D is unresolved. V lost 2 bases to trimming and J lost 5 bases, with 13 bases between them. Germline-derived CDR1 and CDR2 are MDHEN and SYDVKM. This CDR3 spans 15 amino acids. The CDR3 coding sequence is TGTGCCAGCAGTTTAGGAGGTGAGGGAGATCAGCCCCAGCATTTT. Protein product: CASSLGGEGDQPQHF.